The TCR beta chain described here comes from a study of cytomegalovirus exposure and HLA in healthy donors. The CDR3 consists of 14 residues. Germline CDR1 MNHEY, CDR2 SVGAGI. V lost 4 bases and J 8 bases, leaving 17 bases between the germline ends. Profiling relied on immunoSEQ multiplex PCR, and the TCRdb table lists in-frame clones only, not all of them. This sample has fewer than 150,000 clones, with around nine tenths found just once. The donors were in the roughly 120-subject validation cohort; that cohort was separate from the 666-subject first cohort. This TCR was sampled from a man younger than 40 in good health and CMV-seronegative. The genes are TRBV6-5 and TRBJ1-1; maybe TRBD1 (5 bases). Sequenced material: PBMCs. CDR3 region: CASSFLSGKGEAFF. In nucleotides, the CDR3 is TGTGCCAGCAGTTTTTTATCAGGGAAGGGCGAAGCTTTCTTT.